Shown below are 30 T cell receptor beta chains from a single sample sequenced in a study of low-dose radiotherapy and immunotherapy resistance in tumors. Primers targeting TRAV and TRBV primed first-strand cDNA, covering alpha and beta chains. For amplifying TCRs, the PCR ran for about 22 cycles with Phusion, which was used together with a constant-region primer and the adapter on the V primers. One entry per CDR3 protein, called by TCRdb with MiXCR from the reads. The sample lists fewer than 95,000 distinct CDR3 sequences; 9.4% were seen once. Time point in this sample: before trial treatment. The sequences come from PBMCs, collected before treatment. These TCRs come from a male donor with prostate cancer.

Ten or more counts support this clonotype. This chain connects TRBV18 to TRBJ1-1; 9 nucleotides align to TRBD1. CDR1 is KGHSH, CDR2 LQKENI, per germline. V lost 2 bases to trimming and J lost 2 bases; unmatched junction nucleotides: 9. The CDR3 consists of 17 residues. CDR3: CASSPTSLQGANTEAFF. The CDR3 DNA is TGTGCCAGCTCACCAACTTCTCTACAGGGGGCCAACACTGAAGCTTTCTTT.

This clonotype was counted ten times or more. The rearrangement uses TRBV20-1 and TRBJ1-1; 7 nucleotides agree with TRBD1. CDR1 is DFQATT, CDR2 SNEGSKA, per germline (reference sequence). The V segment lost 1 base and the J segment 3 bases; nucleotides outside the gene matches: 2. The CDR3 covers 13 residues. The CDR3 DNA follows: TGCAGTGCTAGAGCGCAGGGGGACACTGAAGCTTTCTTT. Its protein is CSARAQGDTEAFF.

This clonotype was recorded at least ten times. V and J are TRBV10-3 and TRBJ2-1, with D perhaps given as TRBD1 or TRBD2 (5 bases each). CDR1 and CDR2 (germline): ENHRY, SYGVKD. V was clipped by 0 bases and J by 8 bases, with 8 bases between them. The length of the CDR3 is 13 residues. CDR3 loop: CAISESEGYEQFF. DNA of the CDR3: TGTGCCATCAGTGAGTCCGAGGGGTATGAGCAGTTCTTC.

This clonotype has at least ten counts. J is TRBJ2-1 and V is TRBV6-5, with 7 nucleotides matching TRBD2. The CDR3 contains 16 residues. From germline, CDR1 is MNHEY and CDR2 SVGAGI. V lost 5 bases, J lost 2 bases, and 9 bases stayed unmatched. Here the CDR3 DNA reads TGTGCCAGCAGTCCCAAGGAGCGGGAACCCTACAATGAGCAGTTCTTC. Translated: CASSPKEREPYNEQFF.

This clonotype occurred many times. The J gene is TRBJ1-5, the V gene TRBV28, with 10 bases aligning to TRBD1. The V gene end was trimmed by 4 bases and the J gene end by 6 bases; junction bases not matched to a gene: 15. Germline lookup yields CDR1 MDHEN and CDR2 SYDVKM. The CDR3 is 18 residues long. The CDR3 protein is CASSSPGQGSDIGQPQHF. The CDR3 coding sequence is TGTGCCAGCAGTTCCCCGGGACAGGGGTCCGACATTGGTCAGCCCCAGCATTTT. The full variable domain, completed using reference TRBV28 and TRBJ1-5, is DVKVTQSSRYLVKRTGEKVFLECVQDMDHENMFWYRQDPGLGLRLIYFSYDVKMKEKGDIPEGYSVSREKKERFSLILESASTNQTSMYLCASSSPGQGSDIGQPQHFGDGTRLSIL.

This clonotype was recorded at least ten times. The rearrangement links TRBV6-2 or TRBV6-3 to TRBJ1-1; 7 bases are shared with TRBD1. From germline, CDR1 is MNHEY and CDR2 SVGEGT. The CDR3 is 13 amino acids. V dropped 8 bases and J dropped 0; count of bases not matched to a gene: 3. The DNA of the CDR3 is TGTGCCAGCGGGGGACAGATGAACACTGAAGCTTTCTTT. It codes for CASGGQMNTEAFF.

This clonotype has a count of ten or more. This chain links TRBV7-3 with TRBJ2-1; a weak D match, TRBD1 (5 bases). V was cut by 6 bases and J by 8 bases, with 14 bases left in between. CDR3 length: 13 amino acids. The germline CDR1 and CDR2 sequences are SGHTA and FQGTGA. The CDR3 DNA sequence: TGTGCCAGCAGTATTAGGGGCCCGGATGAGCAGTTCTTC. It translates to CASSIRGPDEQFF.

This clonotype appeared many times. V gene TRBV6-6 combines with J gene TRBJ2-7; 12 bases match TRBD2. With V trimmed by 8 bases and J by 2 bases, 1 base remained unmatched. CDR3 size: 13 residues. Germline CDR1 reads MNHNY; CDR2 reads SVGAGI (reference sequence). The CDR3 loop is CASRTSGTYEQYF. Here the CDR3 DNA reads TGTGCCAGCCGGACTAGCGGGACCTACGAGCAGTACTTC.

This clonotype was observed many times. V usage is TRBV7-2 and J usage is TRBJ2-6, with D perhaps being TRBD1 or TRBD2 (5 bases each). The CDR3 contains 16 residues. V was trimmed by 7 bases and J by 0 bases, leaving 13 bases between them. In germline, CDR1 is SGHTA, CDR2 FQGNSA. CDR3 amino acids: CASIRGAVSGANVLTF. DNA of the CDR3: TGTGCCAGCATCCGAGGGGCCGTCTCTGGGGCCAACGTCCTGACTTTC.

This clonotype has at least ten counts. The CDR3 coding sequence is TGTGCCAGCAGCGCAAGCGGGAGTTCCGGCAATGAGCAGTTCTTC. Translation gives CASSASGSSGNEQFF. The chain carries TRBV12-3 or TRBV12-4 and TRBJ2-1; 8 bases match TRBD2. The CDR3 is made up of 15 amino acids. The V segment lost 6 bases and the J segment 6 bases; nucleotides outside the gene matches: 10.

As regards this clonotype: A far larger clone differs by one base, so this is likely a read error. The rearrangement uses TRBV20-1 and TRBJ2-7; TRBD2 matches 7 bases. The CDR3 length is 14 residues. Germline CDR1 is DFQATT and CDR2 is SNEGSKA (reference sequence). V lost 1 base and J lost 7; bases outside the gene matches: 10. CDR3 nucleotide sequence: TGCAGTGCTAGAGGCGGGAGCTCCTACAATGAGCAGTACTTC. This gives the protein CSARGGSSYNEQYF.

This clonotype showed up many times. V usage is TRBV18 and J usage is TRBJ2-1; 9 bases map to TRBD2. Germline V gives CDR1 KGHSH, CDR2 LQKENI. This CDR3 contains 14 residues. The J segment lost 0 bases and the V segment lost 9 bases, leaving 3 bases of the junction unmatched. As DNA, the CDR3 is TGTGCCAGTACTAGCGGGTCCTCCTACAATGAGCAGTTCTTC. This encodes CASTSGSSYNEQFF.

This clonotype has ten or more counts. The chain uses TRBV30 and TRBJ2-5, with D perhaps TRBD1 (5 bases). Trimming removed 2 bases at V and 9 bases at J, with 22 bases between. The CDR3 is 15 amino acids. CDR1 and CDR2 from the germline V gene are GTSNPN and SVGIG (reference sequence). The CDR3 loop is CAWSPKQGLSQAQYF. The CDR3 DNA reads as TGTGCCTGGAGTCCCAAGCAGGGCCTTTCTCAGGCCCAGTACTTC.

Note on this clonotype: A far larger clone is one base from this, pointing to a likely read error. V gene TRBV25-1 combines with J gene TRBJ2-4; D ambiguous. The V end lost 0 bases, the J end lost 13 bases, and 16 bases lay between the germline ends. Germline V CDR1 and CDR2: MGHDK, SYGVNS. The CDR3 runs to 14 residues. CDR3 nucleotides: TGTGCCAGCAGTGAATATCGGTTTAGTAATGAGCAGTACTTC. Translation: CASSEYRFSNEQYF.

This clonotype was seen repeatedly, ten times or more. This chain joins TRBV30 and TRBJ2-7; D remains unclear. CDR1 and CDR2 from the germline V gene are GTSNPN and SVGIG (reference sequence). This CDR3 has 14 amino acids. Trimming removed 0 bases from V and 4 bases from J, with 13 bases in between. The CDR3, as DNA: TGTGCCTGGAGTGTACCCCTTTATAGTTACGAGCAGTACTTC. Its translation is CAWSVPLYSYEQYF.

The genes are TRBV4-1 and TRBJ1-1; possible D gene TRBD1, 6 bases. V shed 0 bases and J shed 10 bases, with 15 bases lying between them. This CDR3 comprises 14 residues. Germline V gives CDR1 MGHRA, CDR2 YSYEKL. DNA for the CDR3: TGCGCCAGCAGCCAAGATAGGCAGGGGCTAGGAGCTTTCTTT. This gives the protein CASSQDRQGLGAFF.

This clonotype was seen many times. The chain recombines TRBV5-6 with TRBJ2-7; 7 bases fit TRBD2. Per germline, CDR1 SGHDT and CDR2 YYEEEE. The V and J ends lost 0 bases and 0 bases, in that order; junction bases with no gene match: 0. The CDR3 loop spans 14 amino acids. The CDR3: CASSLGGSSYEQYF. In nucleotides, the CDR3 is TGTGCCAGCAGCTTGGGCGGGAGCTCCTACGAGCAGTACTTC.

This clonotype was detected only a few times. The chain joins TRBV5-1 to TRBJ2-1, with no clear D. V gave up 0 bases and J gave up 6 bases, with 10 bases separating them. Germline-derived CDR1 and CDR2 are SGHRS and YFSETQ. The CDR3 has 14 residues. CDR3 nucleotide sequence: TGCGCCAGCAGCTTGGGCGGAAGTGGCAATGAGCAGTTCTTC. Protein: CASSLGGSGNEQFF.

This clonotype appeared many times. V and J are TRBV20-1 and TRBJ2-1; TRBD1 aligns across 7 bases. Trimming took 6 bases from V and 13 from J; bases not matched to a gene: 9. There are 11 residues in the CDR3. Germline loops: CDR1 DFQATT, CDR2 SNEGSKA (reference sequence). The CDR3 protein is CSAERGPFQFF. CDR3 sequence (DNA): TGCAGTGCGGAAAGGGGGCCATTTCAGTTCTTC.

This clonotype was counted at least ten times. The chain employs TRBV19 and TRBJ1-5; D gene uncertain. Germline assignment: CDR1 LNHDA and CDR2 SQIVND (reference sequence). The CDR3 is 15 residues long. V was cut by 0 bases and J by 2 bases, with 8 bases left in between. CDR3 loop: CASSIEVRGNQPQHF. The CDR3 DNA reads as TGTGCCAGTAGTATAGAGGTGAGGGGCAATCAGCCCCAGCATTTT.

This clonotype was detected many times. This CDR3 is CASSVGGQSTDTQYF. DNA of the CDR3: TGTGCCAGCAGCGTAGGGGGACAGAGCACAGATACGCAGTATTTT. This chain joins TRBV9 and TRBJ2-3; the match to TRBD1 covers 7 bases. This CDR3 is 15 amino acids long. Looked up from germline, CDR1 is SGDLS and CDR2 is YYNGEE. V was pared by 0 bases and J by 0 bases, with 1 base of the junction left unmatched.

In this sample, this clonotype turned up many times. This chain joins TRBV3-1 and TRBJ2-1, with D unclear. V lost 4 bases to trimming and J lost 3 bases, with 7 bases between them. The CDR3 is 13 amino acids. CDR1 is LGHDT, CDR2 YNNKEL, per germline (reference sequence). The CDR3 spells CASSPDRYNEQFF. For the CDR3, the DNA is TGTGCCAGCAGCCCCGACCGCTACAATGAGCAGTTCTTC.

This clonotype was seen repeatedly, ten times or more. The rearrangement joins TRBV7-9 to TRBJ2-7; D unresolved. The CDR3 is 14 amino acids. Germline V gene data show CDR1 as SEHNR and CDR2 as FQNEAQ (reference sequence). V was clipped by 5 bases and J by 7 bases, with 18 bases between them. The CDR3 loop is CASSPYGDPHEQYF. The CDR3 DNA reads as TGTGCCAGCAGCCCCTATGGCGACCCCCATGAGCAGTACTTC.

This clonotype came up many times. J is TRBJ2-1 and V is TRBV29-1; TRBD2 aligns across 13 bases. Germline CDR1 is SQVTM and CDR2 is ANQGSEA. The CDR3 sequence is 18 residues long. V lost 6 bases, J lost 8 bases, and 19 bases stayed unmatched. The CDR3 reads CSVGSTRLAGGFSDEQFF. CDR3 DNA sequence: TGCAGCGTCGGATCCACCCGACTAGCGGGAGGTTTTTCGGATGAGCAGTTCTTC.

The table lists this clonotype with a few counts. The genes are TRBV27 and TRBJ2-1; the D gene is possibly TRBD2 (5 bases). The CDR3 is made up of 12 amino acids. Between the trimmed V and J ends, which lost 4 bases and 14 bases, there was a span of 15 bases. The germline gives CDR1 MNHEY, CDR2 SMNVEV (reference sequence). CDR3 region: CASSSGWQEEFF. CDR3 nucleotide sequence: TGTGCCAGCAGTTCCGGATGGCAGGAGGAGTTCTTC.

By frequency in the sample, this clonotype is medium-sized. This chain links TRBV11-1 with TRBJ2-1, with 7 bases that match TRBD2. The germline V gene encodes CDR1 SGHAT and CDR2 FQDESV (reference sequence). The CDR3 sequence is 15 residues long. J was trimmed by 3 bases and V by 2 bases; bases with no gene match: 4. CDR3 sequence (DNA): TGTGCCAGCAGCTTAAGCGGGATCTACTACAATGAGCAGTTCTTC. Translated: CASSLSGIYYNEQFF.

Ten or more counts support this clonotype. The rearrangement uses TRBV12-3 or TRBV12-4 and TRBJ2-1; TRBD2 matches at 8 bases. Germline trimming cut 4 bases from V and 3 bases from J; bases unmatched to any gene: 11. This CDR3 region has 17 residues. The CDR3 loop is CASSSIPGTSNYNEQFF. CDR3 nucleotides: TGTGCCAGCAGTTCAATCCCGGGGACTAGTAACTACAATGAGCAGTTCTTC.

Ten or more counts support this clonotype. The DNA of the CDR3 is TGCAGCGTTTCCGGGGGTAGCAATCAGCCCCAGCATTTT. Its protein is CSVSGGSNQPQHF. This chain links TRBV29-1 with TRBJ1-5, with D maybe TRBD1 (5 bases). CDR1 and CDR2 from the germline V gene are SQVTM and ANQGSEA. This CDR3 spans 13 amino acids. Trimming removed 5 bases at V and 0 bases at J, with 8 bases between.

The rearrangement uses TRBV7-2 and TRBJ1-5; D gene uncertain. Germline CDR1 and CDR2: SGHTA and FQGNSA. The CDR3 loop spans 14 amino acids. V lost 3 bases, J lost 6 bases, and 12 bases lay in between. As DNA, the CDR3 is TGTGCCAGCAGCTTTGAGACTTCGATTCAGCCCCAGCATTTT. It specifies CASSFETSIQPQHF.

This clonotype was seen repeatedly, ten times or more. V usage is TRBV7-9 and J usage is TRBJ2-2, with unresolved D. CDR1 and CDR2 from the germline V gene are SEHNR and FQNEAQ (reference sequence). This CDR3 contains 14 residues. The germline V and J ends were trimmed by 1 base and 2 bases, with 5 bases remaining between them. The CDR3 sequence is CASSLVVNTGELFF. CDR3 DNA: TGTGCCAGCAGCTTAGTTGTCAACACCGGGGAGCTGTTTTTT. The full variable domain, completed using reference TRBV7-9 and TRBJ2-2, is DTGVSQNPRHKITKRGQNVTFRCDPISEHNRLYWYRQTLGQGPEFLTYFQNEAQLEKSRLLSDRFSAERPKGSFSTLEIQRTEQGDSAMYLCASSLVVNTGELFFGEGSRLTVL.